A selection of T cell receptor beta chains follows, all from one sample in a study of regulatory T cells in long-lasting Graves disease. Via MiXCR, TCRdb re-called the multiplex PCR reads, giving one row per CDR3 protein. This sample has about 400,000 distinct CDR3 sequences, with around 15% found just once. Sequencing used peripheral blood mononuclear cells (PBMCs), obtained at new diagnosis, from a patient treated with antithyroid drugs. The origin of the receptors is a female donor with Graves disease. Both conserved end residues are part of each CDR3. D genes are given only for firm matches. Some rows mark clone size as missing; the rest say once, few, many or name a class of expanded clone.

d_call,v_call,j_call,clone_size,cdr3_aa,cdr3_nt
-,TRBV11-3,TRBJ2-1,-,CASSGTRTGEQFF,TGTGCCAGCAGCGGGACACGGACCGGTGAGCAGTTCTTC
-,TRBV12-3/TRBV12-4,TRBJ1-2,many,CASVAGGRGNGYTF,TGTGCCAGCGTGGCAGGAGGGCGCGGGAATGGCTACACCTTC
-,TRBV24-1,TRBJ2-2,few,CATSDLTGVNTGELFF,TGTGCCACCAGTGATTTGACGGGAGTGAACACCGGGGAGCTGTTTTTT
TRBD1,TRBV20-1,TRBJ2-3,many,CSPESGGTGAYF,TGCAGTCCAGAAAGTGGAGGGACAGGGGCGTATTTT
TRBD2,TRBV30,TRBJ2-7,many,CAWSPVGGLGFYEQYF,TGTGCCTGGAGCCCGGTCGGGGGACTAGGTTTCTACGAGCAGTACTTC
-,TRBV5-1,TRBJ2-6,many,CASREGPSSGANVLTF,TGCGCCAGCAGAGAAGGGCCAAGCTCTGGGGCCAACGTCCTGACTTTC
TRBD2,TRBV7-9,TRBJ2-1,few,CASSNVAGGPYNEQFF,TGTGCCAGCAGTAACGTAGCGGGAGGGCCCTACAATGAGCAGTTCTTC
TRBD2,TRBV5-1,TRBJ2-1,many,CASISGGGINNEQFF,TGCGCCAGCATTTCTGGCGGGGGGATAAACAATGAGCAGTTCTTC
-,TRBV11-2,TRBJ2-5,many,CASSSYRIWTGTQYF,TGTGCCAGCAGCTCCTACAGGATTTGGACCGGGACCCAGTACTTC
TRBD1,TRBV12-3/TRBV12-4,TRBJ2-1,-,CASSLGQGAPYNEQFF,TGTGCCAGCAGCCTCGGACAGGGGGCCCCCTACAATGAGCAGTTCTTC
-,TRBV24-1,TRBJ2-5,few,CATSDSPGKETQYF,TGTGCCACCAGTGATTCCCCAGGGAAAGAGACCCAGTACTTC
-,TRBV4-1,TRBJ2-7,few,CASSLLLIYEQYF,TGCGCCAGCAGCCTCCTACTCATCTACGAGCAGTACTTC
-,TRBV6-2/TRBV6-3,TRBJ1-1,many,CASSYSIGGDTEAFF,TGTGCCAGCAGTTACTCGATAGGAGGAGACACTGAAGCTTTCTTT
TRBD2,TRBV6-1,TRBJ2-7,many,CASRGLAGGSSYEQYF,TGTGCCAGCAGGGGACTAGCGGGAGGGTCCTCCTACGAGCAGTACTTC
TRBD2,TRBV7-2,TRBJ2-3,-,CASSLELAGGPNTQYF,TGTGCCAGCAGCTTGGAACTAGCGGGAGGGCCGAATACGCAGTATTTT
TRBD2,TRBV4-1,TRBJ2-5,many,CASSQLLPGTSGRTQETQYF,TGCGCCAGCAGCCAACTTTTACCCGGGACTAGCGGGAGGACACAAGAGACCCAGTACTTC
-,TRBV10-2,TRBJ1-1,-,CASRSDTPEAFF,TGCGCCAGCAGAAGCGACACGCCTGAAGCTTTCTTT
-,TRBV7-3,TRBJ1-1,many,CASSLNSGAEAFF,TGTGCCAGCAGCTTAAATTCTGGGGCTGAAGCTTTCTTT
-,TRBV2,TRBJ2-5,many,CALRVQEKETQYF,TGTGCCCTCAGGGTCCAGGAGAAAGAGACCCAGTACTTC
-,TRBV30,TRBJ2-1,many,CAWARENEQFF,TGTGCCTGGGCCCGAGAGAATGAGCAGTTCTTC
-,TRBV27,TRBJ1-2,many,CASSLSRAGGYTF,TGTGCCAGCAGTTTAAGCAGGGCAGGTGGCTACACCTTC
-,TRBV2,TRBJ2-3,many,CASSAMTDTQYF,TGTGCCAGCAGTGCAATGACAGATACGCAGTATTTT
-,TRBV4-2,TRBJ1-5,many,CASSQDVSMAGTGAQHF,TGTGCCAGCAGCCAAGATGTTTCTATGGCGGGGACCGGGGCCCAGCATTTT
TRBD2,TRBV7-9,TRBJ2-2,-,CASSTSGGTGELFF,TGTGCCAGCAGCACTAGCGGGGGGACCGGGGAGCTGTTTTTT
-,TRBV27,TRBJ1-2,many,CASSPTGDYGYAF,TGTGCCAGCAGCCCCACAGGAGACTATGGCTACGCCTTC
-,TRBV7-9,TRBJ2-6,many,CASSTGQGGGANVLTF,TGTGCCAGCAGCACCGGTCAGGGGGGTGGGGCCAACGTCCTGACTTTC
TRBD1,TRBV19,TRBJ2-3,-,CASPPGQGGGDTQYF,TGTGCCAGTCCTCCGGGACAGGGGGGCGGCGATACGCAGTATTTT
-,TRBV24-1,TRBJ2-4,-,CATSAGGDKNIQYF,TGTGCCACCAGTGCGGGGGGCGACAAAAACATTCAGTACTTC
-,TRBV27,TRBJ1-4,-,CASRTEGGAATNEKLFF,TGTGCCAGCCGAACGGAGGGAGGGGCGGCAACTAATGAAAAACTGTTTTTT
TRBD2,TRBV27,TRBJ2-7,many,CASSLRGDFSYEQYF,TGTGCCAGCAGTTTACGGGGGGACTTTTCATACGAGCAGTACTTC
TRBD2,TRBV5-1,TRBJ2-5,-,CASSLALLAGGTQETQYF,TGCGCCAGCAGCTTGGCCTTACTAGCGGGAGGTACCCAAGAGACCCAGTACTTC
-,TRBV5-1,TRBJ2-7,-,CASSSSGGDKYEQYF,TGCGCCAGCAGCTCCTCCGGGGGAGACAAATACGAGCAGTACTTC
-,TRBV28,TRBJ1-1,few,CASSELEGGIAEAFF,TGTGCCAGCAGTGAGCTCGAGGGGGGAATCGCTGAAGCTTTCTTT
-,TRBV3-1,TRBJ1-1,many,CASSQGFMNTEAFF,TGTGCCAGCAGCCAGGGTTTTATGAACACTGAAGCTTTCTTT
-,TRBV7-6,TRBJ2-1,-,CASSLRVGGKGSSYNEQFF,TGTGCCAGCAGCTTAAGGGTAGGGGGGAAGGGAAGCTCCTACAATGAGCAGTTCTTC
-,TRBV18,TRBJ2-7,many,CASSQALNYEQYF,TGTGCCAGCTCCCAAGCACTGAACTACGAGCAGTACTTC
TRBD2,TRBV9,TRBJ2-1,many,CASSDTSGVYNEQFF,TGTGCCAGCAGCGACACTAGCGGAGTCTACAATGAGCAGTTCTTC
-,TRBV27,TRBJ2-7,-,CASSPFRAQDDNYEQYF,TGTGCCAGCAGTCCCTTCCGGGCCCAGGACGACAACTACGAGCAGTACTTC
-,TRBV7-2,TRBJ1-1,few,CASSLVRSQAFF,TGTGCCAGCAGCTTAGTCAGGTCCCAAGCTTTCTTT
TRBD1,TRBV20-1,TRBJ1-1,many,CSGDRVREAFF,TGCAGTGGGGACAGGGTAAGAGAAGCTTTCTTT
-,TRBV7-9,TRBJ2-7,few,CASSFVSFYEQYF,TGTGCCAGCAGCTTTGTATCCTTCTACGAGCAGTACTTC
-,TRBV28,TRBJ1-6,many,CGSGALSSYNSPLHF,TGTGGGTCAGGGGCTTTGAGCTCCTATAATTCACCCCTCCACTTT
-,TRBV12-3/TRBV12-4,TRBJ2-7,-,CASRGAPSYEQYF,TGTGCCAGCAGAGGAGCCCCCTCCTACGAGCAGTACTTC
-,TRBV4-1,TRBJ1-1,few,CASRLIDRFLRTEAFF,TGCGCCAGCAGACTTATAGACAGGTTCTTGCGCACTGAAGCTTTCTTT
-,TRBV7-9,TRBJ2-7,few,CASSLGFGEVSYEQYF,TGTGCCAGCAGCTTGGGCTTTGGGGAGGTCTCCTACGAGCAGTACTTC
-,TRBV29-1,TRBJ1-1,once,CSVHLGGVNTEAFF,TGCAGCGTTCACTTAGGGGGGGTGAACACTGAAGCTTTCTTT
TRBD1,TRBV6-1,TRBJ1-4,many,CASSQTGTWQEKLFF,TGTGCCAGCAGCCAGACAGGGACTTGGCAGGAAAAACTGTTTTTT
TRBD2,TRBV9,TRBJ2-1,many,CASSVGLAGDNEQFF,TGTGCCAGCAGCGTAGGTCTAGCGGGGGACAATGAGCAGTTCTTC
-,TRBV10-3,TRBJ2-7,many,CAIKQAGTYEQYF,TGTGCCATCAAACAAGCGGGTACCTACGAGCAGTACTTC
TRBD2,TRBV20-1,TRBJ2-1,many,CSATSQRESIEQFF,TGCAGTGCTACTTCCCAGCGGGAGTCTATTGAGCAGTTCTTC
TRBD2,TRBV29-1,TRBJ2-2,many,CSVEGRLAGGNGELFF,TGCAGCGTTGAAGGGCGCCTAGCGGGAGGGAACGGGGAGCTGTTTTTT
TRBD2,TRBV5-1,TRBJ2-3,few,CASSLVSAGTDTQYF,TGCGCCAGCAGCTTGGTCTCAGCGGGAACAGATACGCAGTATTTT
-,TRBV5-6,TRBJ1-5,many,CASSKTWNQPQHF,TGTGCCAGCAGTAAAACCTGGAATCAGCCCCAGCATTTT
TRBD1,TRBV20-1,TRBJ1-2,many,CSARRGQGHVYGYTF,TGCAGTGCTAGACGGGGACAGGGGCACGTCTATGGCTACACCTTC
-,TRBV2,TRBJ2-1,many,CASSEWEYEQFF,TGTGCCAGCAGTGAGTGGGAGTATGAGCAGTTCTTC
-,TRBV9,TRBJ2-7,-,CASSVEGRAPDEQYF,TGTGCCAGCAGCGTAGAGGGCAGGGCGCCCGACGAGCAGTACTTC
-,TRBV12-3/TRBV12-4,TRBJ2-1,-,CASSFSLASTNEQFF,TGTGCCAGCAGTTTCAGTCTAGCATCTACCAATGAGCAGTTCTTC